This T cell receptor (beta chain) was sequenced in a study of blood T cell repertoires in COVID-19. The CDR3 is 15 residues long. From germline, CDR1 is SNHLY and CDR2 FYNNEI. Trimming pared 7 bases from V and 7 bases from J, leaving 20 bases between. As handled by the study authors: By means of reference gene primer amplification, nucleated cell counts were estimated. The protocol was immunoSEQ multiplex PCR, while the TCRdb copy is restricted to in-frame clones and leaves out a portion. V, J and clone size derive from that table, while D and trimming were established from the DNA sequence. The repertoire consists of approximately 250,000 clones, with 86% occurring once and the leading ten covering 10% to 15%.

The receptor comes from a woman between 70 and 85 years old with COVID-19, enrolled during active disease. The sample taken for sequencing was peripheral blood. V and J are TRBV2 and TRBJ1-5, with TRBD1 as a possible D gene (5 bases). CDR3: CASTKPGTQGQPQHF. DNA of the CDR3: TGTGCCAGCACCAAACCCGGGACTCAGGGCCAGCCCCAGCATTTT.